Following are 9 T cell receptor beta chains from one sample sequenced in a study of identical twins. TCRdb fed the 5' RACE reads into MiXCR, producing one record per CDR3 protein. The sample includes 1.5 million or so distinct CDR3 sequences, 25% to 35% of them seen just once. The source material was cord blood. These receptors were obtained from a newborn girl in good health.

This clonotype was found many times. A much larger clone sits a single nucleotide away, making a read error possible. The chain recombines TRBV4-2 with TRBJ2-3; D tentatively reads TRBD1 or TRBD2 (5 bases each). CDR1 is LGHNA, CDR2 YNFKEQ, per germline. V lost 1 base to trimming and J lost 1 base, with 6 bases between them. The CDR3 is made up of 14 amino acids. The CDR3 region is CASSQAGRTDTQYF. DNA for the CDR3: TGTGCCAGCAGCCAAGCGGGGCGCACAGATACGCAGTATTTT.

This sequence joins TRBV14 and TRBJ2-1; TRBD1 might be the D (6 bases). The CDR3 has 18 amino acids. Trimming removed 2 bases at V and 0 bases at J, with 17 bases between. CDR1 and CDR2 (germline): SGHDN, FVKESK. This CDR3 reads CASSQIHPGQSSYNEQFF. Here the CDR3 DNA reads TGTGCCAGCAGCCAAATTCACCCTGGACAGAGCTCCTACAATGAGCAGTTCTTC.

V usage is TRBV3-1 and J usage is TRBJ2-1, with D unclear. Germline V gene lookup returns CDR1 LGHDT and CDR2 YNNKEL (reference sequence). V was shortened by 5 bases and J by 8 bases, with 16 bases between the two germline ends. The CDR3 runs 14 residues. For the CDR3, the DNA is TGTGCCAGCAGCGGAAGCACAGCCATCCATGAGCAGTTCTTC. Translating it yields CASSGSTAIHEQFF.

In its sample, this clonotype was seen a few times. V and J are TRBV29-1 and TRBJ1-1; TRBD1 aligns across 7 bases. The CDR3 has 14 residues. The V gene end was trimmed by 4 bases and the J gene end by 0 bases; junction bases not matched to a gene: 5. Per germline, CDR1 SQVTM and CDR2 ANQGSEA. This chain's CDR3 is CSVGAGGMNTEAFF. The CDR3 DNA is TGCAGCGTTGGGGCAGGGGGGATGAACACTGAAGCTTTCTTT.

The chain joins TRBV2 to TRBJ1-2, with a tentative D call TRBD1 (6 bases). Trimming removed 1 base from V and 4 bases from J, with 16 bases in between. The CDR3 loop spans 16 amino acids. Germline-derived CDR1 and CDR2 are SNHLY and FYNNEI. CDR3 in DNA: TGTGCCAGCAGTGAAGGTTTGACAGGCGATACCTATGGCTACACCTTC. Protein product: CASSEGLTGDTYGYTF.

This clonotype occurred a few times. The chain is built from TRBV12-3 or TRBV12-4 and TRBJ1-3, with D hard to call. The CDR3 is 14 residues long. V was shortened by 7 bases and J by 0 bases, with 10 bases between the two germline ends. CDR3 sequence: CASTRTNSGNTIYF. The CDR3 DNA reads as TGTGCCAGCACCCGGACCAACTCTGGAAACACCATATATTTT.

The V call is TRBV5-1, the J call TRBJ1-2; TRBD1 is a possible D gene (5 bases). The V gene lost 1 base and the J gene lost 4 bases, with 14 bases spanning the gap. CDR1 and CDR2 from the germline V gene are SGHRS and YFSETQ. The CDR3 has 15 amino acids. This CDR3 reads CASSLTARAFYGYTF. For the CDR3, the DNA is TGCGCCAGCAGCTTGACAGCCAGGGCGTTCTATGGCTACACCTTC.

This clonotype was counted between two and nine times. This chain joins TRBV9 and TRBJ2-5; D gene uncertain. The germline V gene has CDR1 SGDLS and CDR2 YYNGEE. The germline V and J ends were trimmed by 0 bases and 7 bases, with 7 bases remaining between them. The length of the CDR3 is 12 residues. CDR3 loop: CASSVGVGTQYF. CDR3 DNA sequence: TGTGCCAGCAGCGTAGGGGTGGGGACCCAGTACTTC.

Turning to this clonotype: A much larger clone differs from this one at a single base, so this may be a read error. The CDR3 does not end in the conserved phenylalanine or tryptophan, so this is likely a read error. In DNA, the CDR3 is TGTGCCAGCAGCGCCGGGACTTCGCAGTTCTAC. It is translated as CASSAGTSQFY. The chain recombines TRBV12-3 or TRBV12-4 with TRBJ2-1, with a tentative D call TRBD2 (6 bases). The germline V and J ends were trimmed by 6 bases and 12 bases, with 12 bases remaining between them. The CDR3 has 11 residues.